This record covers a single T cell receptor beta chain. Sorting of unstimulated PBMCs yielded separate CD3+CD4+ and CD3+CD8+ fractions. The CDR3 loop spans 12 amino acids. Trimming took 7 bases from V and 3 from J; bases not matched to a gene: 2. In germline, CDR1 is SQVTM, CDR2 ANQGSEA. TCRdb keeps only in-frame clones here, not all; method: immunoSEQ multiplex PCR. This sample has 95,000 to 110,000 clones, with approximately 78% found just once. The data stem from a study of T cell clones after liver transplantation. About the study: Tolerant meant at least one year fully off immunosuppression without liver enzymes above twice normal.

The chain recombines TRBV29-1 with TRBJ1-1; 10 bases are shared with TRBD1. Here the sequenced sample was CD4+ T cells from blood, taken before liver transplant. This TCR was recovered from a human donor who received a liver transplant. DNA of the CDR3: TGCAGCGGAGGACAGGGGGACACTGAAGCTTTCTTT. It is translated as CSGGQGDTEAFF.